Shown below are 14 T cell receptor beta chains from a single sample sequenced in a study of healthy donors' naive CD4 and CD8 T cells. TCR libraries were built from roughly 0.5 ug of total RNA by linear amplification. TCRdb recomputed calls from the reads with MiXCR, one row per CDR3 protein. The table records 150,000 to 200,000 distinct CDR3 sequences, 65% to 80% of them present only once. The material sequenced was naive CD4+ and CD8+ T cells sorted from blood, pooled from several donors. Receptor source: a pool of human donors in good health; the sample pools cells from several healthy donors.

V usage is TRBV29-1 and J usage is TRBJ2-7; 7 bases agree with TRBD2. Germline CDR1 is SQVTM and CDR2 is ANQGSEA. With V trimmed by 1 base and J by 0 bases, 6 bases remained unmatched. The CDR3 totals 15 residues. The CDR3 sequence is CSVEGKAGLSYEQYF. CDR3 sequence (DNA): TGCAGCGTTGAAGGGAAAGCGGGGCTCTCCTACGAGCAGTACTTC.

The chain recombines TRBV27 with TRBJ1-1; perhaps TRBD1 as D (5 bases). This CDR3 contains 14 residues. V shed 4 bases and J shed 3 bases, with 12 bases lying between them. Germline V lookup: CDR1 MNHEY, CDR2 SMNVEV (reference sequence). Here the CDR3 DNA reads TGTGCCAGCAGTTCGCAGGGTGGGGACACTGAAGCTTTCTTT. This translates into CASSSQGGDTEAFF.

The chain combines TRBV19 with TRBJ1-5; weak D call: TRBD1 (5 bases). Germline V gives CDR1 LNHDA, CDR2 SQIVND (reference sequence). Trimming removed 7 bases from V and 2 bases from J, with 15 bases in between. CDR3 length equals 15 residues. CDR3 in amino acids: CASILNGAGNQPQHF. As DNA, the CDR3 is TGTGCCAGTATCCTAAATGGGGCGGGCAATCAGCCCCAGCATTTT.

Concerning this clonotype itself: Relative to the germline gene, one junction end is altered; a read error may explain this. J is TRBJ1-4 and V is TRBV19; D uncertain. This CDR3 comprises 16 residues. Germline CDR1 and CDR2: LNHDA and SQIVND (reference sequence). The CDR3 DNA reads TGTGCCAGTAGTATAGCTTCCGGAACCGCTAATGAAGAACTGTTTTTT. It specifies CASSIASGTANEELFF. Full variable domain (remainder filled in from reference TRBV19 and TRBJ1-4): DGGITQSPKYLFRKEGQNVTLSCEQNLNHDAMYWYRQDPGQGLRLIYYSQIVNDFQKGDIAEGYSVSREKKESFPLTVTSAQKNPTAFYLCASSIASGTANEELFFGSGTQLSVL.

The V gene is TRBV27, the J gene TRBJ2-1; 7 nucleotides align to TRBD2. After removal of 2 bases from V and 3 bases from J, the junction contained 4 bases not matched to a gene. The germline CDR1 and CDR2 sequences are MNHEY and SMNVEV (reference sequence). The length of the CDR3 is 15 residues. CDR3 amino acids: CASSLRRGSYNEQFF. The CDR3 DNA sequence: TGTGCCAGCAGTTTACGGCGGGGGAGCTACAATGAGCAGTTCTTC.

This clonotype was seen only a few times. The gene calls are TRBV6-5 and TRBJ1-2, with D unresolved. Germline lookup yields CDR1 MNHEY and CDR2 SVGAGI. Trimming pared 5 bases from V and 5 bases from J, leaving 6 bases between. The CDR3 totals 11 residues. The CDR3 spells CASSAGYGYTF. The CDR3 DNA reads as TGTGCCAGCAGTGCAGGATATGGCTACACCTTC.

The V call is TRBV11-2, the J call TRBJ2-6; 11 bases map to TRBD2. The V gene end was trimmed by 3 bases and the J gene end by 0 bases; junction bases not matched to a gene: 4. Germline V gene sequence: CDR1 SGHAT, CDR2 FQNNGV. The CDR3 loop spans 18 amino acids. Here the CDR3 DNA reads TGTGCCAGCAGCTTCAGACTAGCGGGGATCTCTGGGGCCAACGTCCTGACTTTC. Amino acids: CASSFRLAGISGANVLTF.

This chain joins TRBV7-2 and TRBJ2-3; D gene ambiguous. V was trimmed by 2 bases and J by 1 base, leaving 7 bases between them. The CDR3 runs 14 residues. CDR1 and CDR2 from the germline V gene are SGHTA and FQGNSA. The DNA of the CDR3 is TGTGCCAGCAGCTTATCCCCACGCACAGATACGCAGTATTTT. It specifies CASSLSPRTDTQYF.

The chain's CDR3 is CSVEETDQETQYF. For the CDR3, the DNA is TGCAGCGTTGAGGAGACAGACCAAGAGACCCAGTACTTC. This chain connects TRBV29-1 to TRBJ2-5; tentative D call: TRBD1 (5 bases). Germline CDR1 and CDR2: SQVTM and ANQGSEA. V was shortened by 3 bases and J by 0 bases, with 8 bases between the two germline ends. The CDR3 contains 13 residues.

The chain combines TRBV11-2 with TRBJ2-1; D is unclear. From germline, CDR1 is SGHAT and CDR2 FQNNGV. V was shortened by 5 bases and J by 0 bases, with 11 bases between the two germline ends. CDR3 length: 15 amino acids. The CDR3 sequence: CASSISDSSYNEQFF. For the CDR3, the DNA is TGTGCCAGCAGCATATCAGATAGCTCCTACAATGAGCAGTTCTTC.

The chain is built from TRBV29-1 and TRBJ2-7; 9 bases are shared with TRBD2. Trimming took 7 bases from V and 0 from J; bases not matched to a gene: 7. The CDR3 length is 14 residues. Germline assignment: CDR1 SQVTM and CDR2 ANQGSEA. CDR3: CSATLAGFSYEQYF. The CDR3 bases are TGCAGCGCAACACTAGCGGGTTTCTCCTACGAGCAGTACTTC.

The chain has TRBV6-5 and TRBJ1-2; the D gene is possibly TRBD1 (6 bases). Germline loops: CDR1 MNHEY, CDR2 SVGAGI. Deletions cut 2 bases from V and 1 base from J, with 17 bases between. The CDR3 sequence is 17 residues long. The CDR3 loop is CASSYLIAGHRNYGYTF. As DNA, the CDR3 is TGTGCCAGCAGTTACCTTATTGCGGGACACCGTAACTATGGCTACACCTTC.

This chain joins TRBV29-1 and TRBJ1-5; D is possibly TRBD1 (6 bases). V was shortened by 4 bases and J by 2 bases, with 12 bases between the two germline ends. This CDR3 is 14 amino acids long. Germline V gives CDR1 SQVTM, CDR2 ANQGSEA. CDR3 loop: CSVAQNRGNQPQHF. DNA for the CDR3: TGCAGCGTTGCCCAAAACAGGGGCAATCAGCCCCAGCATTTT.

The genes are TRBV30 and TRBJ1-1; TRBD1 might be the D (5 bases). This CDR3 region has 13 residues. Looked up from germline, CDR1 is GTSNPN and CDR2 is SVGIG (reference sequence). V was pared by 3 bases and J by 2 bases, with 10 bases between. The CDR3 nucleotides are TGTGCCTGGAGAATAGGACACAACACTGAAGCTTTCTTT. This sequence encodes CAWRIGHNTEAFF.